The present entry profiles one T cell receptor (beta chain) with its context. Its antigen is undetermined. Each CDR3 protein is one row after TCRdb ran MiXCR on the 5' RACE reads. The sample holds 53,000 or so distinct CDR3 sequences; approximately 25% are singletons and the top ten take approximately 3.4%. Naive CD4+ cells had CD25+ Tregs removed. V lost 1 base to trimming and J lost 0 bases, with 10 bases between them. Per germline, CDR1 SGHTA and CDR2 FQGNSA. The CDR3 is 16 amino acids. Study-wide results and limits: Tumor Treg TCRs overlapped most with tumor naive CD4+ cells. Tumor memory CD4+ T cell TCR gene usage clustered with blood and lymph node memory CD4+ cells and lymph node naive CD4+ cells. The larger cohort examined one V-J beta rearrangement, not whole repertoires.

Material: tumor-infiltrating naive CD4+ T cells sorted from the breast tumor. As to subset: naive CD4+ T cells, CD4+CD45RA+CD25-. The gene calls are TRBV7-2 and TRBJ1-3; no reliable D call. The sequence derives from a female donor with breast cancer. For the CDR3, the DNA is TGTGCCAGCAGCTTAGATACTATAAGCTCTGGAAACACCATATATTTT. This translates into CASSLDTISSGNTIYF.